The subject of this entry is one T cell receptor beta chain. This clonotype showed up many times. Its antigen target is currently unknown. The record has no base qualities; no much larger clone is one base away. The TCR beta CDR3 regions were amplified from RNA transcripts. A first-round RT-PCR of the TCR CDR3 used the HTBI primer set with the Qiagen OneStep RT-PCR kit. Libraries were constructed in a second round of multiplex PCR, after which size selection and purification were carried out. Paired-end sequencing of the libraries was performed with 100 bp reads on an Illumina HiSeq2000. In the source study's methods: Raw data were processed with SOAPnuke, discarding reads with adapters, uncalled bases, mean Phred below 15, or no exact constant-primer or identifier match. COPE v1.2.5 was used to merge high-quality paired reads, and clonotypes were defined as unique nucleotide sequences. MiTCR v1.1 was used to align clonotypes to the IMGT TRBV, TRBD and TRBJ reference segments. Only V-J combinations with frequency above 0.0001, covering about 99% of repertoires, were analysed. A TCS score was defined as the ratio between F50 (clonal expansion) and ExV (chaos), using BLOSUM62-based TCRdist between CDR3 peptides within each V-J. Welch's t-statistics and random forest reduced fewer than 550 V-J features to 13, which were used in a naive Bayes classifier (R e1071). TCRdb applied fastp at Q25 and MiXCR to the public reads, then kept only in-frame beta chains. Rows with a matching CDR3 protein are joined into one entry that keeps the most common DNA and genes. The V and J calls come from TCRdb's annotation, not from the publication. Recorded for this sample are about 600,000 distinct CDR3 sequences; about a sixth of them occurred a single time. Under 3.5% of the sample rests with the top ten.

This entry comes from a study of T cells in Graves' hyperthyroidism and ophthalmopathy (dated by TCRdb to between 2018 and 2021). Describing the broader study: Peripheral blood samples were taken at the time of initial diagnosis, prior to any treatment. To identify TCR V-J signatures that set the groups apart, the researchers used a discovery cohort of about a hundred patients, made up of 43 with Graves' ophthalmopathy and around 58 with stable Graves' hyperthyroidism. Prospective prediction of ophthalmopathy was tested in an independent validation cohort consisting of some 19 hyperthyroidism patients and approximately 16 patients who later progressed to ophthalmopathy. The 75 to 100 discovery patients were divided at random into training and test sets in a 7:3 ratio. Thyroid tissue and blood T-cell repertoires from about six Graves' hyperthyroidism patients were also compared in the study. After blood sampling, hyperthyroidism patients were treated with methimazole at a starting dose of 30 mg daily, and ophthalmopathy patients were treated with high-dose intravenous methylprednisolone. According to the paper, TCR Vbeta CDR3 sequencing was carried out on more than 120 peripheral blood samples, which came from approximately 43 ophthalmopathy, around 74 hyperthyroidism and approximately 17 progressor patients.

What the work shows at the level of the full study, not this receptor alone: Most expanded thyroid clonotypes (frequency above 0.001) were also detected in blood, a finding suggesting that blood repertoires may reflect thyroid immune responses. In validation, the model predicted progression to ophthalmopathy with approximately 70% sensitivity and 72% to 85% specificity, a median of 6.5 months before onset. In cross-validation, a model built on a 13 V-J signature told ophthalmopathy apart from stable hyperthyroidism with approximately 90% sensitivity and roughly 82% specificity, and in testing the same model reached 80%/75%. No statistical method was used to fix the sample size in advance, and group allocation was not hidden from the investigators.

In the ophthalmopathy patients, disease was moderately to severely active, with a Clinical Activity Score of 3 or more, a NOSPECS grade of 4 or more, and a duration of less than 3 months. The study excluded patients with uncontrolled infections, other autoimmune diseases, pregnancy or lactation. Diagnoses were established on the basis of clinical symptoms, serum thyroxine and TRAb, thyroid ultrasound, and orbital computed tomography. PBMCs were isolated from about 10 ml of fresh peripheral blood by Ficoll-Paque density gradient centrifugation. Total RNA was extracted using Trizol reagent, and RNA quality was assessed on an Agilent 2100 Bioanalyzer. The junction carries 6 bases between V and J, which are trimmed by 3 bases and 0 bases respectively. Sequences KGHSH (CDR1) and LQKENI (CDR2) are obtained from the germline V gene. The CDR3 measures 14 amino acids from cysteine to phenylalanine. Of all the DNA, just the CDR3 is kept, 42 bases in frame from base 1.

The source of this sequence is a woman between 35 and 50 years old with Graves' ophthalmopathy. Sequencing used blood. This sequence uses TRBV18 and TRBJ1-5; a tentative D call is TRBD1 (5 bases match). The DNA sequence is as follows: TGTGCCAGCTCACCGGACACTAGCAATCAGCCCCAGCATTTT. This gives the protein CASSPDTSNQPQHF.